This TCR beta chain was captured in a study of shared clonotypes between healthy human individuals. Study background: Each donor's CD8 memory used one plate, CD8 naive two, each CD4 subset three.

Repertoires were generated with immunoSEQ multiplex PCR, while TCRdb's copy carries only in-frame clones and drops some. Counted here are around 200,000 clones, about 68% occurring once; the ten biggest clones make up roughly 10%. The CDR3 extends over 14 amino acids. Germline CDR1 reads ENHRY; CDR2 reads SYGVKD. The V segment lost 6 bases and the J segment 3 bases; nucleotides outside the gene matches: 6. This clonotype was obtained from a man aged 25-40 years in good health. The rearrangement uses TRBV10-3 and TRBJ2-7; 9 bases align to TRBD1. Material: memory CD4+ T cells sorted from blood. The subset was: CD45RA-negative fraction. The DNA for the CDR3 is TGTGCCATCAGCGGACAGGGGAAGGACTACGAGCAGTACTTC. This encodes CAISGQGKDYEQYF.